This paragraph covers one T cell receptor beta chain sequence. The antigen remains unidentified. The assay was immunoSEQ multiplex PCR, and TCRdb's table has in-frame clones only and misses some. The sample has about 98,000 clones, around nine tenths seen once; the top ten hold 3.5% to 5%. These data originate in a study of cytomegalovirus exposure and HLA in healthy donors. Overall study results and limits: Overall, approximately 150 TCR beta chains were annotated as cytomegalovirus-associated. Most TCR sequences proved rare, with some public TCRs found in many donors.

The approximately 120-subject validation cohort, separate from the roughly 700-subject first cohort, included the donors. CDR3 length: 11 residues. Deletions cut 6 bases from V and 3 bases from J, with 6 bases between. The germline gives CDR1 MNHEY, CDR2 SMNVEV (reference sequence). The origin of this receptor is a woman in her 30s in good health and CMV-seronegative. Sequencing was done on a sample of PBMCs. The chain recombines TRBV27 with TRBJ2-7; D unclear. CDR3 nucleotides: TGTGCCAGCAGCACATTCTACGAGCAGTACTTC. Protein sequence: CASSTFYEQYF.